What follows are 30 T cell receptor beta chains derived from one specimen sequenced in a study of PD-1 blockade in classical Hodgkin lymphoma (TCRdb year 2020). Taken with the paper, the label for time point translates to: newly diagnosed, previously untreated cHL patient sample. Magnetic negative selection with a Miltenyi CD4+ T cell isolation kit was used to purify CD4+ T cells from thawed PBMCs. Receptor amplification or capture employed the immunoSEQ multiplex PCR assay. Not all clones reach the TCRdb copy of this immuneACCESS table, which keeps in-frame sequences only. Checked studies attribute under half of the gap to unresolved V genes and leave the rest unexplained. The sample table holds roughly 15,000 clones, of which 92% were seen once. Jointly, the top ten make up 0.4% to 0.55% of the sample. Input material: CD4+ T cells from blood. The receptor source for this set is a human donor with classical Hodgkin lymphoma.

The chain combines TRBV5-1 with TRBJ2-3; TRBD2 is a possible D gene (5 bases). V was cut by 7 bases and J by 1 base, with 13 bases left in between. Germline-derived CDR1 and CDR2 are SGHRS and YFSETQ. This CDR3 region has 14 residues. CDR3 loop: CASAPGWGTDTQYF. DNA for the CDR3: TGCGCCAGCGCCCCGGGGTGGGGCACAGATACGCAGTATTTT.

The rearrangement links TRBV19 to TRBJ2-7, with 9 nucleotides matching TRBD2. Germline CDR1 is LNHDA and CDR2 is SQIVND (reference sequence). Losses at the gene ends were 4 bases for V and 9 bases for J; bases not matched to a gene: 16. This CDR3 spans 16 amino acids. The DNA for the CDR3 is TGTGCCAGTAGTAGCCGACCTGGACTAGCGCCGGCGGTGCAGTACTTC. It codes for CASSSRPGLAPAVQYF.

The chain combines TRBV19 with TRBJ2-2, with D maybe TRBD2 (5 bases). Germline assignment: CDR1 LNHDA and CDR2 SQIVND (reference sequence). This CDR3 is built from 18 residues. Trimming left V 5 bases short and J 6 bases short, with 25 bases between. The CDR3 DNA reads TGTGCCAGTAGTGCCCTTGGACTGAGGGTAGACGGTCCCGGGGAGCTGTTTTTT. Protein product: CASSALGLRVDGPGELFF.

The chain joins TRBV4-1 to TRBJ2-1, with 12 bases matching TRBD2. Germline assignment: CDR1 MGHRA and CDR2 YSYEKL. The junction had 3 bases not matched to a gene; V was cut back by 2 bases and J by 7 bases. The CDR3 spans 15 residues. In DNA, the CDR3 is TGCGCCAGCAGCCAACCGGGACTAGCGGGTAATGAGCAGTTCTTC. This codes for CASSQPGLAGNEQFF.

This chain joins TRBV12-5 and TRBJ1-4, with D perhaps TRBD1 (6 bases). This CDR3 spans 14 amino acids. Germline CDR1 reads LGHNT; CDR2 reads FRNRAP. Trimming stripped 7 bases from V and 6 bases from J, with 15 bases between. The CDR3 DNA is TGTGCTAGTGATTCGGGGGCAGTCGATGAAAAACTGTTTTTT. Amino acids: CASDSGAVDEKLFF.

The chain combines TRBV7-9 with TRBJ1-1; 9 bases fit TRBD1. The CDR3 loop spans 15 amino acids. The germline CDR1 and CDR2 sequences are SEHNR and FQNEAQ (reference sequence). The ends lost 5 bases at V and 0 bases at J; junction bases unmatched: 4. The CDR3 loop is CASSGTGIMNTEAFF. The CDR3 DNA is TGTGCCAGCAGCGGGACAGGGATTATGAACACTGAAGCTTTCTTT.

This clone was counted once. The rearrangement uses TRBV5-1 and TRBJ2-7, with a weak D call TRBD2 (6 bases). CDR3 length: 14 amino acids. The ends were cut back, 4 bases at V and 2 bases at J, with 13 bases in the middle. Germline V CDR1 and CDR2: SGHRS, YFSETQ. In nucleotides, the CDR3 is TGCGCCAGCAGCCGGAGGGGCAGAACCTACGAGCAGTACTTC. Translating gives CASSRRGRTYEQYF.

The CDR3 protein is CASSEGLAGDYDTQYF. In DNA form, the CDR3 reads TGTGCCAGCAGCGAGGGACTAGCGGGAGACTACGATACGCAGTATTTT. The rearrangement uses TRBV11-3 and TRBJ2-3; TRBD2 matches at 14 bases. This CDR3 has 16 amino acids. The V gene's germline CDR1 is SGHNT and CDR2 YENEEA. Trimming cost V 5 bases and J 6 bases; bases outside gene matches: 7.

This chain connects TRBV29-1 to TRBJ2-6; D remains ambiguous. This CDR3 is built from 16 residues. Germline V CDR1 and CDR2: SQVTM, ANQGSEA. Trimming pared 7 bases from V and 0 bases from J, leaving 16 bases between. The CDR3 DNA follows: TGCAGCGCCGCCTCATCTCTTCGCTCTGGGGCCAACGTCCTGACTTTC. As protein: CSAASSLRSGANVLTF.

This clone has just one count. The chain carries TRBV6-5 and TRBJ2-7, with D possibly being TRBD2 (6 bases). The CDR3 covers 13 residues. The ends were cut back, 2 bases at V and 1 base at J, with 6 bases in the middle. From germline, CDR1 is MNHEY and CDR2 SVGAGI. The CDR3 region is CASSYRESYEQYF. DNA of the CDR3: TGTGCCAGCAGTTACCGGGAGTCCTACGAGCAGTACTTC.

As DNA, the CDR3 is TGTGCCAGTGGAGACAGGGGCTCTGGAAACACCATATATTTT. Its translation: CASGDRGSGNTIYF. The chain carries TRBV19 and TRBJ1-3; 8 nucleotides match TRBD1. Trimming took 8 bases from V and 0 from J; bases not matched to a gene: 3. The germline CDR1 and CDR2 sequences are LNHDA and SQIVND (reference sequence). The CDR3 consists of 14 residues.

The chain uses TRBV19 and TRBJ1-1; TRBD1 matches 8 bases. After removal of 4 bases from V and 3 bases from J, the junction contained 1 base not matched to a gene. Per the germline V gene, CDR1 is LNHDA and CDR2 is SQIVND (reference sequence). This CDR3 has 13 residues. Here the CDR3 DNA reads TGTGCCAGTAGTAAGACAGGGGACACTGAAGCTTTCTTT. It encodes CASSKTGDTEAFF.

This sequence joins TRBV7-9 and TRBJ2-3; 9 bases are a match to TRBD2. V shed 9 bases, J shed 2 bases, and the junction held 9 bases outside the gene matches. This CDR3 has 15 amino acids. Germline loops: CDR1 SEHNR, CDR2 FQNEAQ (reference sequence). CDR3 bases: TGTGCCAGGGATAGCGGGAGTCCGACCACAGATACGCAGTATTTT. This codes for CARDSGSPTTDTQYF.

The chain carries TRBV5-1 and TRBJ2-3; D tentatively reads TRBD1 or TRBD2 (5 bases each). V was cut by 0 bases and J by 2 bases, with 7 bases left in between. This CDR3 contains 14 residues. Germline CDR1 SGHRS, CDR2 YFSETQ. This CDR3 is CASSLGDLTDTQYF. Written as DNA, the CDR3 is TGCGCCAGCAGCTTGGGGGACCTCACAGATACGCAGTATTTT. The complete variable domain, with remaining parts taken from reference TRBV5-1 and TRBJ2-3, reads KAGVTQTPRYLIKTRGQQVTLSCSPISGHRSVSWYQQTPGQGLQFLFEYFSETQRNKGNFPGRFSGRQFSNSRSEMNVSTLELGDSALYLCASSLGDLTDTQYFGPGTRLTVL.

The genes are TRBV27 and TRBJ2-2; D remains ambiguous. V was clipped by 3 bases and J by 5 bases, with 4 bases between them. This CDR3 spans 12 amino acids. Germline lookup yields CDR1 MNHEY and CDR2 SMNVEV (reference sequence). DNA of the CDR3: TGTGCCAGCAGTTTTCGGACCGGGGAGCTGTTTTTT. Its translation: CASSFRTGELFF.

The V gene is TRBV30, the J gene TRBJ2-2, with D hard to call. V gave up 0 bases and J gave up 6 bases, with 8 bases separating them. The CDR3 has 13 amino acids. Germline CDR1 reads GTSNPN; CDR2 reads SVGIG (reference sequence). The CDR3 DNA reads as TGTGCCTGGAGTGTAGGCTTGTCCGGGGAGCTGTTTTTT. Translation gives CAWSVGLSGELFF.

This clone was seen more than once but under ten times. The rearrangement uses TRBV5-1 and TRBJ2-7; a possible D gene is TRBD1 (6 bases). Germline CDR1 is SGHRS and CDR2 is YFSETQ. CDR3 length equals 15 residues. V lost 0 bases to trimming and J lost 2 bases, with 12 bases between them. CDR3 sequence reads: CASSLDPTGTYEQYF. The CDR3 DNA is TGCGCCAGCAGCTTGGACCCGACAGGAACCTACGAGCAGTACTTC.

This rearrangement joins TRBV7-2 to TRBJ2-1; D not certain. CDR1 and CDR2 from the germline V gene are SGHTA and FQGNSA. CDR3 size: 14 residues. Trimming removed 5 bases at V and 4 bases at J, with 12 bases between. CDR3 protein: CASSRDVSYNEQFF. CDR3 in DNA: TGTGCCAGCAGCAGAGATGTCTCTTACAATGAGCAGTTCTTC.

The genes are TRBV15 and TRBJ1-2, with TRBD1 as a possible D gene (6 bases). This CDR3 comprises 15 residues. V was cut by 0 bases and J by 2 bases, with 10 bases left in between. CDR1 is LNHNV, CDR2 YYDKDF, per germline (reference sequence). The CDR3: CATSRDVRGNYGYTF. Written as DNA, the CDR3 is TGTGCCACCAGCAGAGATGTTAGGGGGAACTATGGCTACACCTTC. The full variable domain, in which reference TRBV15 and TRBJ1-2 provide the parts outside the CDR3, is DAMVIQNPRYQVTQFGKPVTLSCSQTLNHNVMYWYQQKSSQAPKLLFHYYDKDFNNEADTPDNFQSRRPNTSFCFLDIRSPGLGDTAMYLCATSRDVRGNYGYTFGSGTRLTVV.

This clone showed up just once. The chain couples TRBV28 to TRBJ2-2, with a tentative D call TRBD1 (6 bases). The V end lost 5 bases, the J end lost 3 bases, and 13 bases lay between the germline ends. The germline V gene encodes CDR1 MDHEN and CDR2 SYDVKM. This CDR3 has 15 amino acids. For the CDR3, the DNA is TGTGCCAGCAGTCCAACAGGGCCTCACACCGGGGAGCTGTTTTTT. Protein sequence: CASSPTGPHTGELFF.

The chain carries TRBV7-9 and TRBJ1-6; 7 bases agree with TRBD1. Germline values: CDR1 SEHNR, CDR2 FQNEAQ (reference sequence). With 5 bases clipped from V and 4 bases from J, the junction kept 11 bases outside the gene matches. This CDR3 has 17 amino acids. CDR3 amino acids: CASSIKRTGGYNSPLHF. CDR3 nucleotides: TGTGCCAGCAGCATAAAAAGGACAGGAGGTTATAATTCACCCCTCCACTTT.

The chain couples TRBV2 to TRBJ1-1; no definite D call. V dropped 1 base and J dropped 5 bases, with 8 bases sitting between them. The CDR3 contains 13 residues. Germline V gives CDR1 SNHLY, CDR2 FYNNEI. The CDR3 DNA is TGTGCCAGCAGTGAAGAGAGGAGGACTGAAGCTTTCTTT. Residues: CASSEERRTEAFF.

The sample holds one count of this clone. The V and J genes are TRBV30 and TRBJ2-7; 12 bases map to TRBD1. This CDR3 is built from 13 residues. Germline V gene sequence: CDR1 GTSNPN, CDR2 SVGIG (reference sequence). J was trimmed by 7 bases and V by 3 bases; bases with no gene match: 4. Here the CDR3 reads CAWSLGQGAEQYF. The CDR3 DNA is TGTGCCTGGAGCCTGGGACAGGGGGCAGAGCAGTACTTC.

The CDR3 nucleotides are TGTGCCAGCAGGCGAGACAGGGTTGGTTCACCCCTCCACTTT. It yields the protein CASRRDRVGSPLHF. The chain carries TRBV5-6 and TRBJ1-6, with 7 bases lining up with TRBD1. The CDR3 runs to 14 residues. Germline V CDR1 and CDR2: SGHDT, YYEEEE. V trimming: 5 bases; J trimming: 9 bases; junction bases outside the gene matches: 8.

V gene TRBV4-1 combines with J gene TRBJ2-3; 11 bases are shared with TRBD2. The CDR3 is 15 amino acids. Unmatched junction bases numbered 5, after V lost 2 bases and J lost 7 bases. The germline V gene encodes CDR1 MGHRA and CDR2 YSYEKL. In DNA form, the CDR3 reads TGCGCCAGCAGCCAACGTACTAGCGGGAGTCATACGCAGTATTTT. Its translation is CASSQRTSGSHTQYF.

The chain recombines TRBV5-1 with TRBJ2-1; TRBD1 might be the D (6 bases). The germline V and J ends were trimmed by 4 bases and 3 bases, with 11 bases remaining between them. The CDR3 sequence is 14 residues long. Looked up from germline, CDR1 is SGHRS and CDR2 is YFSETQ. The CDR3 loop is CASSARTDYNEQFF. Written as DNA, the CDR3 is TGCGCCAGCAGCGCCAGGACAGACTACAATGAGCAGTTCTTC.

The chain employs TRBV5-1 and TRBJ2-1, with a weak D call TRBD2 (6 bases). Trimming removed 0 bases at V and 5 bases at J, with 15 bases between. The CDR3 runs 16 residues. Germline CDR1 and CDR2: SGHRS and YFSETQ. The CDR3 loop is CASSLDPAGRDNEQFF. The CDR3 DNA reads as TGCGCCAGCAGCTTGGACCCAGCGGGCCGAGACAATGAGCAGTTCTTC. Together with reference TRBV5-1 and TRBJ2-1, the CDR3 gives the full variable domain: KAGVTQTPRYLIKTRGQQVTLSCSPISGHRSVSWYQQTPGQGLQFLFEYFSETQRNKGNFPGRFSGRQFSNSRSEMNVSTLELGDSALYLCASSLDPAGRDNEQFFGPGTRLTVL.

This clone came up a few times. The J gene is TRBJ1-2, the V gene TRBV2, with unresolved D. CDR3 size: 12 residues. Looked up from germline, CDR1 is SNHLY and CDR2 is FYNNEI. V gave up 5 bases and J gave up 8 bases, with 12 bases separating them. For the CDR3, the DNA is TGTGCCAGCAGTCTCGAACGATGGGGCTACACCTTC. This codes for CASSLERWGYTF.

DNA of the CDR3: TGTGCCAGCAGTTCGAGGACTAGCCGGGGGGAGCAGTACTTC. Residues: CASSSRTSRGEQYF. The rearrangement joins TRBV27 to TRBJ2-7; 8 bases are a match to TRBD2. This CDR3 has 14 amino acids. Germline CDR1 and CDR2: MNHEY and SMNVEV (reference sequence). V was clipped by 4 bases and J by 7 bases; unmatched bases: 9.

This rearrangement joins TRBV7-9 to TRBJ1-2; TRBD1 matches 12 bases. CDR1 is SEHNR and CDR2 is FQNEAQ in the germline V gene (reference sequence). The CDR3 covers 17 residues. Trimming removed 4 bases from V and 7 bases from J; junction bases left unmatched: 13. CDR3 sequence: CASSSGTGGAGAPGYTF. The DNA for the CDR3 is TGTGCCAGCAGCTCGGGGACAGGGGGCGCAGGCGCCCCTGGCTACACCTTC.